These 18 T cell receptor beta chains came from one sample sequenced in a study of blood T cells in healthy people across ages. A sample-barcoded 5' primer and a J-beta primer mix were used in a second PCR of roughly 6 to 11 cycles. TCRdb recomputed calls from the 5' RACE reads with MiXCR, one row per CDR3 protein. Among 700,000 to 800,000 distinct CDR3 sequences listed, roughly 43% were seen once. Sample: blood. These receptors were taken from a woman aged 55-70 years in good health.

The CDR3 DNA follows: TGTGCCATCAGTGGGGCTAGCTACAATGAGCAGTACTTC. Translation gives CAISGASYNEQYF. The chain links TRBV10-3 to TRBJ2-7; a weak D match, TRBD2 (5 bases). Trimming pared 4 bases from V and 7 bases from J, leaving 14 bases between. CDR1 and CDR2 from the germline V gene are ENHRY and SYGVKD. This CDR3 comprises 13 residues.

About this clonotype: A much bigger clone sits one base away, suggesting this may be a read error. The DNA for the CDR3 is TGTGCCAGCAGCTTAGATCTGCAGGGTCCCCACGAGCAGTACTTC. Translated: CASSLDLQGPHEQYF. V and J are TRBV11-2 and TRBJ2-5, with D perhaps matching TRBD1 (5 bases). With the DNA end fitting TRBJ2-7 better, the J assignment may be wrong. Germline CDR1 is SGHAT and CDR2 is FQNNGV. The CDR3 length is 15 residues.

This chain links TRBV29-1 with TRBJ2-1; TRBD1 matches at 7 bases. The ends lost 5 bases at V and 0 bases at J; junction bases unmatched: 1. The CDR3 consists of 13 residues. Germline V gene sequence: CDR1 SQVTM, CDR2 ANQGSEA. The CDR3 DNA sequence: TGCAGCGTTTCAGGGGGCTCCTACAATGAGCAGTTCTTC. It codes for CSVSGGSYNEQFF.

The chain has TRBV20-1 and TRBJ2-5; 10 bases are shared with TRBD2. CDR3 length equals 17 residues. J lost 0 bases, V lost 1 base, and 8 bases had no gene match. Per germline, CDR1 DFQATT and CDR2 SNEGSKA (reference sequence). Here the CDR3 DNA reads TGCAGTGCTAGAGGGGCTAGCGGGGGCCTTTACCAAGAGACCCAGTACTTC. Translation: CSARGASGGLYQETQYF.

The V gene is TRBV7-2, the J gene TRBJ2-5, with D possibly being TRBD1 (5 bases). CDR1 and CDR2 (germline): SGHTA, FQGNSA. The CDR3 runs to 15 residues. V shed 3 bases and J shed 1 base, with 12 bases lying between them. The DNA for the CDR3 is TGTGCCAGCAGCTTGATGACAGCATCCCAAGAGACCCAGTACTTC. It translates to CASSLMTASQETQYF.

This clonotype has more than one count but fewer than ten. The chain has TRBV7-2 and TRBJ1-1; no clear D gene. Germline V gene lookup returns CDR1 SGHTA and CDR2 FQGNSA. The CDR3 has 14 residues. The ends were cut back, 1 base at V and 11 bases at J, with 17 bases in the middle. The CDR3 region has the DNA TGTGCCAGCAGCTTAGGAACAGCCAGGTTAGGGGCTTTCTTT. This codes for CASSLGTARLGAFF. Using reference TRBV7-2 and TRBJ1-1 for the parts outside the CDR3, the full variable domain is GAGVSQSPSNKVTEKGKDVELRCDPISGHTALYWYRQSLGQGLEFLIYFQGNSAPDKSGLPSDRFSAERTGGSVSTLTIQRTQQEDSAVYLCASSLGTARLGAFFGQGTRLTVV.

A few counts support this clonotype. V and J are TRBV12-3 or TRBV12-4 and TRBJ2-3, with a possible D match to TRBD2 (6 bases). The CDR3 extends over 15 amino acids. V was clipped by 7 bases and J by 3 bases, with 17 bases between them. The CDR3 sequence: CASIPKDGGTDTQYF. In DNA, the CDR3 is TGTGCCAGCATTCCCAAGGATGGGGGGACAGATACGCAGTATTTT.

The J gene is TRBJ2-7, the V gene TRBV3-1, with 8 bases aligning to TRBD1. The junction had 14 bases not matched to a gene; V was cut back by 4 bases and J by 0 bases. Germline CDR1 and CDR2: LGHDT and YNNKEL (reference sequence). This CDR3 has 18 amino acids. The CDR3 coding sequence is TGTGCCAGCAGCCTGGGGACAGGACTAAATCTAAACTCCTACGAGCAGTACTTC. It specifies CASSLGTGLNLNSYEQYF.

The sample holds many counts of this clonotype. The chain couples TRBV7-3 to TRBJ2-1; TRBD2 matches 10 bases. The germline CDR1 and CDR2 sequences are SGHTA and FQGTGA. J lost 0 bases, V lost 4 bases, and 9 bases had no gene match. The CDR3 consists of 18 residues. The CDR3 DNA reads TGTGCCAGCAGCTCCCATAGCGGGGGGAGCGGCTCCTACAATGAGCAGTTCTTC. Residues: CASSSHSGGSGSYNEQFF.

A remark on this clonotype: A clone one base away is much larger, so this may be a read error. CDR3 DNA: TGTGACAGCAGCCAAGATCCCCTGAACAATGAGCAGTTCTTC. It codes for CDSSQDPLNNEQFF. The V gene is TRBV3-1, the J gene TRBJ2-1, with D hard to call. This CDR3 has 14 amino acids. Per germline, CDR1 LGHDT and CDR2 YNNKEL (reference sequence).

In regard to this clonotype: This may be a read error: a much more frequent sequence differs by one nucleotide. The V gene is TRBV15, the J gene TRBJ2-4, with a tentative D call TRBD1 (6 bases). Deletions cut 3 bases from V and 15 bases from J, with 33 bases between. This CDR3 spans 18 amino acids. The germline V gene encodes CDR1 LNHNV and CDR2 YYDKDF (reference sequence). The CDR3 DNA is TGTGCCACCAGCAGCCCCGGTCTTCTGGGACACCTGATCTACGAGCGGTACTTC. As protein: CATSSPGLLGHLIYERYF.

In this sample, this clonotype turned up a few times. The chain uses TRBV6-5 and TRBJ2-7, with 13 nucleotides matching TRBD2. V shed 2 bases, J shed 2 bases, and the junction held 21 bases outside the gene matches. CDR1 MNHEY and CDR2 SVGAGI come from the germline V gene. The CDR3 runs to 22 residues. Here the CDR3 reads CASSYRSRQPRLLAGGPYEQYF. The CDR3 coding sequence is TGTGCCAGCAGTTACCGGAGCAGGCAACCCCGACTACTAGCGGGAGGGCCCTACGAGCAGTACTTC.

This chain joins TRBV24-1 and TRBJ1-2; D is ambiguous. V gave up 2 bases and J gave up 9 bases, with 9 bases separating them. The CDR3 covers 12 residues. Germline CDR1 KGHDR, CDR2 SFDVKD. CDR3 bases: TGTGCCACCAGTGATTCGCCGGCGAGCTACACCTTC. Translated: CATSDSPASYTF.

The chain joins TRBV20-1 to TRBJ1-6, with unresolved D. The CDR3 sequence is 12 residues long. Germline CDR1 reads DFQATT; CDR2 reads SNEGSKA (reference sequence). Trimming took 1 base from V and 7 from J, leaving 5 bases between them. The CDR3 bases are TGCAGTGCTAGAGCCGGGAATTCACCCCTCCACTTT. It codes for CSARAGNSPLHF.

The gene calls are TRBV7-2 and TRBJ2-1, with TRBD2 matching 13 bases. The CDR3 extends over 18 amino acids. CDR1 and CDR2 (germline): SGHTA, FQGNSA. Unmatched junction bases numbered 11, after V lost 4 bases and J lost 5 bases. The CDR3 here is CASSSTLAGGPGHNEQFF. The CDR3, as DNA: TGTGCCAGCAGCTCAACACTAGCGGGAGGGCCGGGTCACAATGAGCAGTTCTTC.

The chain links TRBV18 to TRBJ1-4; D possibly corresponds to TRBD1 (6 bases). Germline loops: CDR1 KGHSH, CDR2 LQKENI. Trimming removed 3 bases from V and 8 bases from J, with 10 bases in between. The CDR3 sequence is 13 residues long. CDR3 in amino acids: CASSPLGQEKLFF. DNA for the CDR3: TGTGCCAGCTCACCTCTAGGACAGGAAAAACTGTTTTTT.

This clonotype was picked up a small number of times. The genes are TRBV6-1 and TRBJ2-5; 7 positions agree with TRBD1. This CDR3 has 12 amino acids. V lost 4 bases, J lost 12 bases, and 8 bases stayed unmatched. The germline CDR1 and CDR2 sequences are MNHNS and SASEGT. The CDR3 region is CASSVDRVGKYF. CDR3 in DNA: TGTGCCAGCAGTGTTGACAGGGTAGGAAAGTACTTC.

This clonotype was seen many times. V gene TRBV2 combines with J gene TRBJ1-5; 7 nucleotides match TRBD1. This CDR3 is 14 amino acids long. Germline V lookup: CDR1 SNHLY, CDR2 FYNNEI. After removal of 9 bases from V and 0 bases from J, the junction contained 5 bases not matched to a gene. CDR3: CASTGTDSNQPQHF. DNA of the CDR3: TGTGCCAGTACGGGGACAGATAGCAATCAGCCCCAGCATTTT.